This T cell receptor beta chain was identified during a study of T-cell memory formation after mild COVID-19. General study points: Some clones that responded turned up in pre-infection memory, which suggests that cross-reactive memory joined in.

TCRdb passed the 5' RACE reads through MiXCR, listing each CDR3 protein once. The table records some 320,000 distinct CDR3 sequences, approximately 14% of them present only once. Points on this clonotype: Its antigen is as yet unknown.

Germline lookup yields CDR1 WNHNN and CDR2 SYGVQD (reference sequence). The germline V and J ends were trimmed by 0 bases and 5 bases, with 7 bases remaining between them. The CDR3 runs to 13 residues. The sequenced material came from PBMCs or a T cell subset sorted from them (not recorded which). This clonotype originated in a man aged 18-30 years who had mild COVID-19 (a few samples of this study predate the infection). Cell type and time point are not known. V is TRBV10-1 and J is TRBJ1-1; D call uncertain. CDR3 sequence: CASSESIWTEAFF. The DNA of the CDR3 is TGCGCCAGCAGTGAGTCGATCTGGACTGAAGCTTTCTTT.